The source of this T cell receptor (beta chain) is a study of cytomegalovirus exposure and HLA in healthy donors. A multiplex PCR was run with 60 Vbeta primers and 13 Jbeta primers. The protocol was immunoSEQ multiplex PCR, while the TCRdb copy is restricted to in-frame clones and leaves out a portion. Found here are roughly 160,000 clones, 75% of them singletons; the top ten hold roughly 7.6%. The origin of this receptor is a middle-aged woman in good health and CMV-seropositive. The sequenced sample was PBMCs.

CDR3 nucleotides: TGTGCCACCAGCAGCCCATGGACTAGCGGGAGTTACTCCTACAATGAGCAGTTCTTC. Translation gives CATSSPWTSGSYSYNEQFF. The gene calls are TRBV15 and TRBJ2-1; 13 bases line up with TRBD2. J was trimmed by 0 bases and V by 3 bases; bases with no gene match: 8. The CDR3 contains 19 residues. Germline CDR1 is LNHNV and CDR2 is YYDKDF (reference sequence).